The 9 T cell receptor beta chains below all came from one sample that was sequenced in a study of blood T cell repertoires in COVID-19. The method was immunoSEQ multiplex PCR; TCRdb's version includes in-frame clones alone and lacks a portion of them. The profile shows roughly 230,000 clones, 75% to 85% of them singletons. Sequences were obtained from peripheral blood. These receptors came from a human donor in a cohort sampled during active COVID-19.

About this clone itself: Other DNA sequences within the sample encode an identical CDR3. The chain uses TRBV28 and TRBJ2-5; possibly TRBD1 for D (6 bases). From germline, CDR1 is MDHEN and CDR2 SYDVKM. This CDR3 has 14 amino acids. Trimming took 2 bases from V and 5 from J, leaving 12 bases between them. CDR3: CASSLGGREETQYF. CDR3 DNA sequence: TGTGCCAGCAGTTTAGGGGGCCGAGAGGAGACCCAGTACTTC.

J is TRBJ2-7 and V is TRBV19; 8 positions match TRBD1. The CDR3 sequence is 16 residues long. J lost 4 bases, V lost 7 bases, and 15 bases had no gene match. Germline-derived CDR1 and CDR2 are LNHDA and SQIVND (reference sequence). As DNA, the CDR3 is TGTGCCAGTACCCCCTCCTGGGGGACAGGTGAATACGAGCAGTACTTC. It yields the protein CASTPSWGTGEYEQYF.

Written as DNA, the CDR3 is TGTGCCAGCGGCGCGCACGCGGATAGGGGAGCTTTCTTT. Its protein product is CASGAHADRGAFF. This chain connects TRBV12-3 or TRBV12-4 to TRBJ1-1; possible D gene TRBD1, 5 bases. V lost 8 bases to trimming and J lost 10 bases, with 20 bases between them. There are 13 residues in the CDR3.

The chain has TRBV28 and TRBJ1-2; D gene ambiguous. Trimming shortened V by 3 bases and J by 1 base, and 3 bases separated the two germline ends. The germline gives CDR1 MDHEN, CDR2 SYDVKM. The CDR3 runs to 12 residues. DNA for the CDR3: TGTGCCAGCAGTTTCCGTAACTATGGCTACACCTTC. This encodes CASSFRNYGYTF.

The genes are TRBV2 and TRBJ1-5; the D gene is possibly TRBD1 (6 bases). This CDR3 has 13 amino acids. V was shortened by 8 bases and J by 7 bases, with 15 bases between the two germline ends. The germline V gene encodes CDR1 SNHLY and CDR2 FYNNEI. The DNA of the CDR3 is TGTGCCAGCTCACAGGGTCAGGACCAGCCCCAGCATTTT. Translating it yields CASSQGQDQPQHF.

The genes are TRBV6-5 and TRBJ2-1; a possible D gene is TRBD1 (6 bases). The germline V and J ends were trimmed by 8 bases and 9 bases, with 14 bases remaining between them. CDR1 MNHEY and CDR2 SVGAGI come from the germline V gene. CDR3 length equals 12 residues. The CDR3 DNA sequence: TGTGCCAGCGGGGGCTCTGACGCTGAGCAGTTCTTC. This encodes CASGGSDAEQFF.

The chain recombines TRBV28 with TRBJ1-5; D remains ambiguous. Germline V gene lookup returns CDR1 MDHEN and CDR2 SYDVKM. The ends were cut back, 1 base at V and 2 bases at J, with 6 bases in the middle. The CDR3 extends over 14 amino acids. This chain's CDR3 is CASSLYFGNQPQHF. The CDR3 coding sequence is TGTGCCAGCAGTTTATACTTCGGCAATCAGCCCCAGCATTTT.

The genes are TRBV7-9 and TRBJ2-5, with 7 bases matching TRBD2. The CDR3 runs to 18 residues. With 2 bases clipped from V and 0 bases from J, the junction kept 12 bases outside the gene matches. Germline V gene lookup returns CDR1 SEHNR and CDR2 FQNEAQ (reference sequence). This CDR3 reads CASSLSRGGRYNQETQYF. The CDR3 DNA follows: TGTGCCAGCAGCTTAAGTAGGGGAGGGCGTTACAACCAAGAGACCCAGTACTTC.

The rearrangement links TRBV20-1 to TRBJ1-2, with TRBD1 identical over 8 bases. The CDR3 contains 11 residues. After removal of 7 bases from V and 8 bases from J, the junction contained 6 bases not matched to a gene. Germline V gene lookup returns CDR1 DFQATT and CDR2 SNEGSKA (reference sequence). The CDR3 here is CSGQGLGGYTF. CDR3 DNA sequence: TGCAGTGGACAGGGGTTGGGAGGCTACACCTTC.